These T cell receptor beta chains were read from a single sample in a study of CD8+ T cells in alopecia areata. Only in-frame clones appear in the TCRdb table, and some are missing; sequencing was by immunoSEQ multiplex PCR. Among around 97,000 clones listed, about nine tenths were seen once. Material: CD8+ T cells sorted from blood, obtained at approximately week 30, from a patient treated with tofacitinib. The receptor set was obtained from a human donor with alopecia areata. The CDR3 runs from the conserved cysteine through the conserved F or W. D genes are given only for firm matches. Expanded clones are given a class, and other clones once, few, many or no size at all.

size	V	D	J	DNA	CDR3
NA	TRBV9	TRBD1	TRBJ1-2	TGTGCCAGCAGCCTCAACACAGGGGGGTCCCCCTATGGCTACACCTTC	CASSLNTGGSPYGYTF
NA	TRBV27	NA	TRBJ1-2	TGTGCCAGCTCAACGGGACAAGGCTATGGCTACACCTTC	CASSTGQGYGYTF
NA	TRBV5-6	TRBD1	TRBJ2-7	TGTGCCAGCAGCTTGAGACGACAGGGTGAAGACGAGCAGTACTTC	CASSLRRQGEDEQYF
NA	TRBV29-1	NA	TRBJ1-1	TGCAGCGTTGAAGCCCCAGGGGTGAACACTGAAGCTTTCTTT	CSVEAPGVNTEAFF
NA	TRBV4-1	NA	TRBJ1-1	TGCGCCAGCAGCCAAGTTTACGAGAACACTGAAGCTTTCTTT	CASSQVYENTEAFF
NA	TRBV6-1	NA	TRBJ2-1	TGTGCCAGCAGTGCAGAAGACAGCCCCTACAATGAGCAGTTCTTC	CASSAEDSPYNEQFF
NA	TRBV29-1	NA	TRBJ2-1	TGCAGCGTTGAAGATAGGAGCTCCTACAATGAGCAGTTCTTC	CSVEDRSSYNEQFF
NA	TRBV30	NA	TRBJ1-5	TGTGCCTGGAGTGTACGTGGGGGTCAGCCCCAGCATTTT	CAWSVRGGQPQHF
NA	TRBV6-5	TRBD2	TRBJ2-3	TGTGCCAGCAGTTTAGCGGGGCCCCGGGATACGCAGTATTTT	CASSLAGPRDTQYF
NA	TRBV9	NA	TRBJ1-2	TGTGCCAGCAGCACCCAACAGGGTAATGGCTATGGCTACACCTTC	CASSTQQGNGYGYTF
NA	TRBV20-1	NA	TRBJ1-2	TGCTCAGTTAACTATGGCTACACCTTC	CSVNYGYTF
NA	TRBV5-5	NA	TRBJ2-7	TGTGCCAGCGGACAAGGTAGCTCCTACGAGCAGTACTTC	CASGQGSSYEQYF
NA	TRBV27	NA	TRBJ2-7	TGTGCCAGCAGTTTATTCGTCTCCTACGAGCAGTACTTC	CASSLFVSYEQYF
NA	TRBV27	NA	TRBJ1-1	TGTGCCAGCAGTTTAACTCGACCGACTAACACTGAAGCTTTCTTT	CASSLTRPTNTEAFF
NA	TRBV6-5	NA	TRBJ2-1	TGTGCCAGCAGTTACCAGTCCCTTGACGAGTTCTTC	CASSYQSLDEFF
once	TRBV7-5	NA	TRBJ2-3	TGTGTCAGAAGCCCCGGGCCGGGACAGGGGGCTTCGGATACGCAGTATTTT	CVRSPGPGQGASDTQYF
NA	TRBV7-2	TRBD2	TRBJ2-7	TGTGCCAGCAGCTTCGGACTAGCGGCTTACGAGCAGTACTTC	CASSFGLAAYEQYF
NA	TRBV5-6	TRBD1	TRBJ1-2	TGTGCCAGCAGCCCGGACGGACAGGGTTTGGGCTATGGCTACACCTTC	CASSPDGQGLGYGYTF
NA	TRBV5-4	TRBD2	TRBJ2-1	TGTGCCAGCAGCTATAGCGGGAGATCCGCCCAGCGGGTCTTC	CASSYSGRSAQRVF
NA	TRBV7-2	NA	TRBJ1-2	TGTGCCAGCAGCTTAGTTGGGGATGGCTACACCTTC	CASSLVGDGYTF
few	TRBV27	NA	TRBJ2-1	TGTGCCAGCGCCAAGCCTCAATGGGATGAGCAGTTCTTC	CASAKPQWDEQFF
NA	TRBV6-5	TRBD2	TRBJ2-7	TGTGCCAGCAGTGAGCTAGCGGGAGACGAGCAGTACTTC	CASSELAGDEQYF
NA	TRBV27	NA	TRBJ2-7	TGTGCCAGCAGTTTAGGGGCCCACTACGAGCAGTACTTC	CASSLGAHYEQYF
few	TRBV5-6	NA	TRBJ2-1	TGTGCCAGCAGCTTGGCTAGTTCGAATGAGCAGTTCTTC	CASSLASSNEQFF
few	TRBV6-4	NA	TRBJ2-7	TGTGCCAGCGGGGAGGGGCCGGGGGCCCACTACGAGCAGTACTTC	CASGEGPGAHYEQYF
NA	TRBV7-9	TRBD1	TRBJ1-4	TGTGCCAGCAGCCCTTCCCCCGGGACAGGATTTAATGAAAAACTGTTTTTT	CASSPSPGTGFNEKLFF
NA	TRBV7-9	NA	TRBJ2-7	TGTGCCAGCAGCCCCGAGCGTTCCGTACTCTACGAGCAGTACTTC	CASSPERSVLYEQYF
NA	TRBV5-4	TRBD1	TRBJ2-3	TGTGCCAGCAGCAAGGGACAGTCAACCACTATGGATACGCAGTATTTT	CASSKGQSTTMDTQYF
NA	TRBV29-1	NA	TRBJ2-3	TGCAGCGTTGAATTGCTTGGGGAAGCTACAGATACGCAGTATTTT	CSVELLGEATDTQYF
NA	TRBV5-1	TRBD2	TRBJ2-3	TGCGCCAGCAGCTTGGGTTTAGCGGGAGGTCTGGCGCAGTATTTT	CASSLGLAGGLAQYF
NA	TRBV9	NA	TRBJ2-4	TGTGCCAGCAGCGTAGGTGGGGGGAACTTAGCCAAAAACATTCAGTACTTC	CASSVGGGNLAKNIQYF
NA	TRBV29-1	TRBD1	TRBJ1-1	TGCAGCGTTGAAGGGGACAGGGAGAGCACTGAAGCTTTCTTT	CSVEGDRESTEAFF
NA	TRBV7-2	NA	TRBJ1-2	TGTGCCACCCTCCCCAGAGGTAGCTATGGCTACACCTTC	CATLPRGSYGYTF
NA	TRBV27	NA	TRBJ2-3	TGTGCCAGCAGTCCCGGTTTTGGCACAGATACGCAGTATTTT	CASSPGFGTDTQYF
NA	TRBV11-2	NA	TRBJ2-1	TGTGCCAGCAGCTTAGATCTGAGCTCCTACAATGAGCAGTTCTTC	CASSLDLSSYNEQFF
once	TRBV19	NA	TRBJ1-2	TGTGCCAGTAGTATAGATCTGGGCTACACCTTC	CASSIDLGYTF
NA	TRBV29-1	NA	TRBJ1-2	TGCAGCGCCGTGGACGGCGCGGAGGGCTACACCTTC	CSAVDGAEGYTF
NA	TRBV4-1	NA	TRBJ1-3	TGCGCCAGCAGCCAAGAGGGGGCTTCTGGAAACACCATATATTTT	CASSQEGASGNTIYF
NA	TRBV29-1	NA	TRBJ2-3	TGCAGCGCAGGGACGGAATCGTCCCCAGATACGCAGTATTTT	CSAGTESSPDTQYF
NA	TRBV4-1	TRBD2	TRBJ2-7	TGCGCCAGCAGCCAAGCTTTCGTCCATCCGGCGGGAGGTGGGTGCGAGCAGTACTTC	CASSQAFVHPAGGGCEQYF
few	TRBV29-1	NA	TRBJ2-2	TGCAGCGGTTCAGGGGCGGACACCGGGGAGCTGTTTTTT	CSGSGADTGELFF
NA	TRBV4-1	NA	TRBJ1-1	TGCGCCAGTTCGCGAGGTAATGAAGCTTTCTTT	CASSRGNEAFF
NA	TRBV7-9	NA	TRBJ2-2	TGTGCCAGCAGCCCTCCTGAGGCCGGGGAGCTGTTTTTT	CASSPPEAGELFF
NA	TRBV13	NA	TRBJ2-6	TGTGCCAGCAGCAACAGGGAGCCTGGGGCCAACGTCCTGACTTTC	CASSNREPGANVLTF
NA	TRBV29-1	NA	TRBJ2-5	TGCAGCGTTGGAGAGACCCAGTACTTC	CSVGETQYF
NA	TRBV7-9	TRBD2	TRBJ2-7	TGTGCCAGCAGCTTTCCTAGCGGGAAGTACGAGCAGTACTTC	CASSFPSGKYEQYF
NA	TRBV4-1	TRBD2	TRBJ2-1	TGCGCCAGCAGCCAAACCGGGACTAGCGGTTACAATGAGCAGTTCTTC	CASSQTGTSGYNEQFF
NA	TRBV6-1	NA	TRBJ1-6	TGTGCCAGCAGTGAAGGTTGGGTAGGGAGAGGTTCCTATAATTCACCCCTCCACTTT	CASSEGWVGRGSYNSPLHF
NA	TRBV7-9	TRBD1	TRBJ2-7	TGTGCCAGCAGCTCTGGGACAGGGGGCTTCTACGAGCAGTACTTC	CASSSGTGGFYEQYF